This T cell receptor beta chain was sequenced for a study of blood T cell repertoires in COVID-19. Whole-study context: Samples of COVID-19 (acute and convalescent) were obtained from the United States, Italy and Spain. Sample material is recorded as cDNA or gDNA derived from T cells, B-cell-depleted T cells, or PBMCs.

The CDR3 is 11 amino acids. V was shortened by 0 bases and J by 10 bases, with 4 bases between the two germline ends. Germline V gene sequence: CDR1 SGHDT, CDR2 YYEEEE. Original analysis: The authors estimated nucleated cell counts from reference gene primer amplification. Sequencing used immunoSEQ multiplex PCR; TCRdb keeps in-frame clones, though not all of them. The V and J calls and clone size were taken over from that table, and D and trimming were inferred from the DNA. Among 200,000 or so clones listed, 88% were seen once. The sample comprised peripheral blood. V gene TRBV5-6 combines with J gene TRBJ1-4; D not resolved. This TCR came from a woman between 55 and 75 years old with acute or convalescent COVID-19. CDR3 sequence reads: CASSLGGKLFF. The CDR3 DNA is TGTGCCAGCAGCTTGGGCGGAAAACTGTTTTTT.